These 3 T cell receptor beta chains originate from one sample sequenced in a study of T cell repertoires in ileal Crohn's disease. The method was immunoSEQ multiplex PCR; TCRdb's version includes in-frame clones alone and lacks a portion of them. Of some 1,800 clones listed, approximately 85% are singletons. Specified time point: proximal margin of the surgical specimen (macroscopically non-inflamed). The sample taken for sequencing was ileal tissue. Every receptor here comes from an adult with Crohn's disease.

This chain joins TRBV30 and TRBJ1-2, with D perhaps matching TRBD1 (5 bases). Germline V gene data show CDR1 as GTSNPN and CDR2 as SVGIG (reference sequence). V shed 2 bases and J shed 2 bases, with 12 bases lying between them. This CDR3 has 14 amino acids. The CDR3 loop reads CAWSLLGVNYGYTF. Here the CDR3 DNA reads TGTGCCTGGAGTCTCTTAGGGGTAAACTATGGCTACACCTTC.

The rearrangement links TRBV7-9 to TRBJ1-2; a weak D match, TRBD1 (5 bases). This CDR3 is 16 amino acids long. In germline, CDR1 is SEHNR, CDR2 FQNEAQ (reference sequence). Trimming cost V 5 bases and J 6 bases, with 22 bases left between them. In DNA, the CDR3 is TGTGCCAGCAGCCCCCCAACTGACAGCCTAACGGATGGCTACACCTTC. Its protein product is CASSPPTDSLTDGYTF.

This clone was seen a few times. The chain uses TRBV6-1 and TRBJ1-2; 9 nucleotides line up with TRBD1. The germline gives CDR1 MNHNS, CDR2 SASEGT. This CDR3 is 14 amino acids long. The junction had 9 bases not matched to a gene; V was cut back by 9 bases and J by 4 bases. DNA for the CDR3: TGTGCCAGTCTTTTCCGGGACAGGGTCTATGGCTACACCTTC. Its translation: CASLFRDRVYGYTF.